This is a list of T cell receptor beta chains from one sample in a study of cytomegalovirus exposure and HLA in healthy donors. Only in-frame clones appear in the TCRdb table, and some are missing; sequencing was by immunoSEQ multiplex PCR. The table has about 180,000 clones, roughly three quarters seen once; the top ten hold over 2%. The sequencing sample was made of PBMCs. The receptors stem from a woman under 40 in good health and CMV-seropositive. Each CDR3 is given with its conserved first and last residue. D genes are given only for firm matches. Not all rows give a size; the values are once, few, many and, for expanded clones, a class.

j_gene	abundance	v_gene	d_gene	CDR3aa	CDR3nt
TRBJ2-1	NA	TRBV7-9	TRBD2	CSSSPRLAGGLNNEQFF	TGTTCCAGCAGCCCACGACTAGCGGGGGGGCTCAACAATGAGCAGTTCTTC
TRBJ1-2	few	TRBV15	NA	CATSRPRQRLDLGYTF	TGTGCCACCAGCAGACCTAGACAGAGGCTCGACTTAGGCTACACCTTC
TRBJ1-6	NA	TRBV27	NA	CASSSRQVVQYSPLHF	TGTGCCAGCAGTTCTCGCCAGGTGGTGCAGTATTCACCCCTCCACTTT
TRBJ2-5	NA	TRBV7-2	TRBD2	CASSLAGLAGETQYF	TGTGCCAGCAGCTTAGCCGGGCTAGCGGGGGAGACCCAGTACTTC
TRBJ2-4	NA	TRBV7-9	NA	CSSTSGAKNIQYF	TGTTCCAGCACCTCAGGGGCCAAAAACATTCAGTACTTC
TRBJ2-2	NA	TRBV7-9	TRBD1	CASSAWTGFGELFF	TGTGCCAGCAGCGCCTGGACAGGGTTCGGGGAGCTGTTTTTT
TRBJ1-5	NA	TRBV28	NA	CASLRGGQPQHF	TGTGCCAGCCTAAGGGGAGGGCAGCCCCAGCATTTT
TRBJ2-3	NA	TRBV5-4	TRBD2	CASSFSGGRADTQYF	TGTGCCAGCAGCTTTAGCGGGGGGAGAGCAGATACGCAGTATTTT
TRBJ2-3	NA	TRBV6-5	NA	CASSPLERGTDTQYF	TGTGCCAGCAGCCCCCTGGAGCGGGGCACAGATACGCAGTATTTT
TRBJ1-3	NA	TRBV14	NA	CASSPREASGNTIYF	TGTGCCAGCAGCCCCCGGGAAGCCTCTGGAAACACCATATATTTT
TRBJ2-1	NA	TRBV2	TRBD1	CASSWTGYNEQFF	TGTGCCAGCAGCTGGACAGGCTACAATGAGCAGTTCTTC
TRBJ1-1	NA	TRBV2	NA	CASSREKNTEAFF	TGTGCCAGCAGTCGGGAGAAGAACACTGAAGCTTTCTTT
TRBJ1-6	NA	TRBV6-1	NA	CASTQQGLDNSPLHF	TGTGCCAGCACTCAACAGGGTTTGGATAATTCACCCCTCCACTTT
TRBJ2-5	NA	TRBV28	TRBD2	CASSLSGGQETQYF	TGTGCCAGCAGTTTATCGGGGGGTCAAGAGACCCAGTACTTC
TRBJ2-4	NA	TRBV6-5	NA	CASSALSGGSDSQYF	TGTGCCAGCAGTGCACTCTCAGGGGGGAGTGACAGTCAGTACTTC
TRBJ2-7	NA	TRBV30	TRBD1	CAWSPSDRGLMGEQYF	TGTGCCTGGAGTCCATCGGACAGGGGGCTAATGGGCGAGCAGTACTTC